What follows describes a single TCR beta chain. Everyone who took part was about 18 to 90 years old, and they came from over 20 US areas. Clinical histories supplied by participants themselves formed the basis of cohort assignment. Recovery meant two consecutive negative NP/OP PCR tests, professional clearance, or resolved symptoms. The sample belongs to a study of blood T cell repertoires in COVID-19. Study in general: The United States, Italy and Spain supplied acute and convalescent COVID-19 samples.

The table came from immunoSEQ multiplex PCR; TCRdb's copy has only in-frame clones and leaves some out. Among fewer than 350,000 clones listed, 70% to 90% were seen once. Unmatched junction bases numbered 4, after V lost 6 bases and J lost 5 bases. The CDR3 loop spans 13 amino acids. CDR1 and CDR2 (germline): SGHTA, FQGTGA. This clonotype was sampled from a man in his thirties or forties who had recovered from COVID-19. V usage is TRBV7-3 and J usage is TRBJ1-1, with 9 bases identical to TRBD1. The sequencing input was PBMCs or T cells enriched from blood (not recorded which). CDR3 coding DNA: TGTGCCAGCAGACAGGGGGCAGGGACTGAAGCTTTCTTT. This sequence encodes CASRQGAGTEAFF.